These 31 T cell receptor beta chains came from one sample sequenced in a study of PD-1 blockade in classical Hodgkin lymphoma. Sequencing used immunoSEQ multiplex PCR; TCRdb keeps in-frame clones, though not all of them. The profile shows 15,000 to 20,000 clones, roughly four fifths of them singletons. Time point: cycle 4 day 1 (C4D1), after less than 7 weeks of nivolumab. The patients all showed relapse after autologous stem cell transplantation, while their brentuximab vedotin exposure varied. The CD4+ T cells used were purified from thawed PBMCs through magnetic negative selection. The sequencing here drew on CD4+ T cells from blood, taken before the fourth cycle of nivolumab. The receptors derive from a human donor with classical Hodgkin lymphoma.

V is TRBV28 and J is TRBJ2-2; a weak D match, TRBD2 (5 bases). This CDR3 is built from 12 residues. The germline V gene encodes CDR1 MDHEN and CDR2 SYDVKM. Trimming took 10 bases from V and 4 from J, leaving 10 bases between them. The CDR3, as DNA: TGTGCCACCGACCGGGGCACCGGGGAGCTGTTTTTT. Protein: CATDRGTGELFF.

The genes are TRBV10-3 and TRBJ1-1; 7 positions match TRBD1. CDR1 and CDR2 from the germline V gene are ENHRY and SYGVKD. The CDR3 totals 15 residues. V gave up 6 bases and J gave up 1 base; unmatched junction bases: 8. The CDR3 spells CAISDPGQKNTEAFF. The DNA for the CDR3 is TGTGCCATCAGCGATCCGGGACAGAAGAACACTGAAGCTTTCTTT.

The chain joins TRBV7-6 to TRBJ2-1; 7 bases fit TRBD1. This CDR3 is built from 14 residues. CDR1 and CDR2 from the germline V gene are SGHVS and FNYEAQ. Trimming took 5 bases from V and 5 from J; bases not matched to a gene: 6. CDR3 sequence reads: CASSLMDRNNEQFF. CDR3 coding DNA: TGTGCCAGCAGCCTTATGGACAGGAACAATGAGCAGTTCTTC.

The rearrangement joins TRBV7-6 to TRBJ2-1, with 8 bases aligning to TRBD2. The CDR3 sequence is 15 residues long. J lost 0 bases, V lost 3 bases, and 1 base had no gene match. Germline loops: CDR1 SGHVS, CDR2 FNYEAQ. CDR3 sequence reads: CASSLSGSSYNEQFF. CDR3 nucleotides: TGTGCCAGCAGCTTGAGCGGGAGCTCCTACAATGAGCAGTTCTTC.

This CDR3 is CASSIELWRDSVYGYTF. Here the CDR3 DNA reads TGTGCCAGTAGTATAGAGCTTTGGCGGGATTCCGTATATGGCTACACCTTC. This sequence joins TRBV19 and TRBJ1-2; D gene unclear. Germline CDR1 and CDR2: LNHDA and SQIVND (reference sequence). V was pared by 0 bases and J by 5 bases, with 19 bases between. This CDR3 comprises 17 residues.

This clone was seen only a few times. The V gene is TRBV30, the J gene TRBJ2-5; D unclear. CDR1 is GTSNPN and CDR2 is SVGIG in the germline V gene (reference sequence). V lost 3 bases and J lost 5, with 4 bases in between. There are 10 residues in the CDR3. The CDR3 DNA is TGTGCCTGGAGGCGGGAGACCCAGTACTTC. It encodes CAWRRETQYF.

This sequence joins TRBV4-2 and TRBJ2-5; the D gene could be TRBD1 or TRBD2 (6 bases each). CDR3 length: 13 residues. Germline assignment: CDR1 LGHNA and CDR2 YNFKEQ. The V end was cut by 1 base, the J end by 7 bases, with 10 bases between. The CDR3 loop is CASSQAEGGTQYF. The CDR3 nucleotides read TGTGCCAGCAGCCAAGCCGAGGGGGGGACCCAGTACTTC.

The rearrangement uses TRBV7-2 and TRBJ2-1; 16 bases fit TRBD2. J lost 8 bases, V lost 5 bases, and 6 bases had no gene match. Germline values: CDR1 SGHTA, CDR2 FQGNSA. The CDR3 has 16 residues. CDR3 bases: TGTGCCAGCAGCCCCGGGGGACTAGCGGGGGGGCATGAGCAGTTCTTC. Translation: CASSPGGLAGGHEQFF.

The rearrangement links TRBV27 to TRBJ1-5; possibly TRBD1 for D (5 bases). From germline, CDR1 is MNHEY and CDR2 SMNVEV (reference sequence). V was pared by 10 bases and J by 4 bases, with 17 bases between. The CDR3 has 14 amino acids. CDR3 sequence (DNA): TGTGCCACCAGAATTTCGGGGCGGAATCAGCCCCAGCATTTT. Translated, it gives CATRISGRNQPQHF.

Turning to this clone: The same CDR3 is also encoded by other DNA sequences in this sample. The chain employs TRBV7-2 and TRBJ1-1; no firm D call. CDR1 SGHTA and CDR2 FQGNSA come from the germline V gene. The CDR3 is 13 amino acids. The V and J ends lost 2 bases and 3 bases respectively, with 7 bases between them. Written as DNA, the CDR3 is TGTGCCAGCAGCTTATTGGGTCACACTGAAGCTTTCTTT. Translation: CASSLLGHTEAFF.

V gene TRBV9 combines with J gene TRBJ1-2, with D unresolved. V lost 0 bases, J lost 4 bases, and 13 bases lay in between. Germline assignment: CDR1 SGDLS and CDR2 YYNGEE. There are 15 residues in the CDR3. As DNA, the CDR3 is TGTGCCAGCAGCGTAGAGTTTGGCGGTGGCTATGGCTACACCTTC. Its protein product is CASSVEFGGGYGYTF.

In nucleotides, the CDR3 is TGTGCCAGCGGGACTAGACGGGGGACCCAGTACTTC. It encodes CASGTRRGTQYF. V gene TRBV6-5 combines with J gene TRBJ2-5; 8 bases map to TRBD2. CDR1 and CDR2 from the germline V gene are MNHEY and SVGAGI. The CDR3 is made up of 12 amino acids. The J segment lost 7 bases and the V segment lost 8 bases, leaving 6 bases of the junction unmatched.

This rearrangement joins TRBV11-2 to TRBJ2-1; a possible D gene is TRBD1 (5 bases). There are 16 residues in the CDR3. V lost 1 base and J 0 bases, leaving 10 bases between the germline ends. Looked up from germline, CDR1 is SGHAT and CDR2 is FQNNGV. The CDR3: CASSLGQSSSYNEQFF. CDR3 nucleotide sequence: TGTGCCAGCAGCTTAGGACAGTCGAGCTCCTACAATGAGCAGTTCTTC.

This chain joins TRBV27 and TRBJ2-1, with TRBD2 identical over 10 bases. V shed 4 bases and J 2 bases; nucleotides not matched to a gene: 2. Germline V gives CDR1 MNHEY, CDR2 SMNVEV (reference sequence). The CDR3 contains 15 residues. The CDR3 nucleotides read TGTGCCAGCAGTTCGCTAGCGGGGGCCTACAATGAGCAGTTCTTC. This encodes CASSSLAGAYNEQFF.

This sequence joins TRBV7-2 and TRBJ2-7, with D possibly matching TRBD2 (7 bases). The V gene's germline CDR1 is SGHTA and CDR2 FQGNSA. The V end lost 0 bases, the J end lost 7 bases, and 19 bases lay between the germline ends. The CDR3 is made up of 16 amino acids. CDR3 sequence: CASSLAIRGRGGEQYF. The CDR3 bases are TGTGCCAGCAGCTTAGCGATCCGCGGGAGAGGGGGGGAGCAGTACTTC.

This chain joins TRBV18 and TRBJ1-4, with no clear D. The germline V gene has CDR1 KGHSH and CDR2 LQKENI. The CDR3 consists of 12 residues. V was trimmed by 5 bases and J by 5 bases, leaving 6 bases between them. The CDR3 here is CASSNRNEKLFF. The CDR3 DNA reads as TGTGCCAGCTCAAACAGAAATGAAAAACTGTTTTTT.

The V and J genes are TRBV28 and TRBJ1-5, with a possible D match to TRBD1 (6 bases). Germline values: CDR1 MDHEN, CDR2 SYDVKM. CDR3 length: 16 amino acids. V lost 7 bases, J lost 5 bases, and 21 bases lay in between. The CDR3 DNA sequence: TGTGCCAGCATGAGGATGGGGGCAGTAGTAGATCAGCCCCAGCATTTT. Amino acids: CASMRMGAVVDQPQHF.

The CDR3 sequence: CAIRGDPKNQETQYF. Written as DNA, the CDR3 is TGTGCCATCAGGGGGGACCCAAAGAACCAAGAGACCCAGTACTTC. The chain couples TRBV10-3 to TRBJ2-5; D is tentatively TRBD1 or TRBD2 (5 bases each). Germline V gene lookup returns CDR1 ENHRY and CDR2 SYGVKD. V shed 6 bases and J shed 0 bases, with 14 bases lying between them. The CDR3 covers 15 residues.

V gene TRBV30 combines with J gene TRBJ2-2; the match to TRBD1 covers 12 bases. Trimming took 3 bases from V and 4 from J; bases not matched to a gene: 6. Germline CDR1 reads GTSNPN; CDR2 reads SVGIG (reference sequence). The CDR3 extends over 16 amino acids. As DNA, the CDR3 is TGTGCCTGGAGCCCGGGACAGGGGGCGTCCACCGGGGAGCTGTTTTTT. It codes for CAWSPGQGASTGELFF. The entire variable domain, with the rest obtained from reference TRBV30 and TRBJ2-2, is as follows: SQTIHQWPATLVQPVGSPLSLECTVEGTSNPNLYWYRQAAGRGLQLLFYSVGIGQISSEVPQNLSASRPQDRQFILSSKKLLLSDSGFYLCAWSPGQGASTGELFFGEGSRLTVL.

This sequence joins TRBV15 and TRBJ2-3; D may match TRBD1 or TRBD2 (5 bases each). In germline, CDR1 is LNHNV, CDR2 YYDKDF (reference sequence). Trimming shortened V by 0 bases and J by 4 bases, and 29 bases separated the two germline ends. The CDR3 contains 21 residues. CDR3 in amino acids: CATSREVSQVGTLTWPDTQYF. The CDR3 region has the DNA TGTGCCACCAGCAGAGAAGTTTCTCAGGTCGGGACCCTCACTTGGCCAGATACGCAGTATTTT.

This sequence joins TRBV7-9 and TRBJ2-2; the match to TRBD2 covers 10 bases. The CDR3 runs to 16 residues. Trimming at V came to 4 bases and at J to 2 bases, leaving 4 bases not matched to a gene. The germline V gene has CDR1 SEHNR and CDR2 FQNEAQ (reference sequence). The CDR3 spells CASSSASGRNTGELFF. CDR3 sequence (DNA): TGTGCCAGCAGCTCCGCTAGCGGGAGAAACACCGGGGAGCTGTTTTTT.

In the case of this clone: Compared with germline, one end of the junction differs, possibly owing to a read error. The chain combines TRBV7-2 with TRBJ2-4; D is ambiguous. The germline CDR1 and CDR2 sequences are SGHTA and FQGNSA. CDR3 size: 14 residues. CDR3 region: CASSLETAKNIQYF. The CDR3 DNA is TGTGCCAGCAGTTTAGAGACCGCCAAAAACATTCAGTACTTC. Full variable domain (outside the CDR3, taken from reference TRBV7-2 and TRBJ2-4): GAGVSQSPSNKVTEKGKDVELRCDPISGHTALYWYRQSLGQGLEFLIYFQGNSAPDKSGLPSDRFSAERTGGSVSTLTIQRTQQEDSAVYLCASSLETAKNIQYFGAGTRLSVL.

The chain carries TRBV5-4 and TRBJ2-1; 8 nucleotides match TRBD2. The CDR3 is made up of 15 amino acids. J lost 4 bases, V lost 3 bases, and 6 bases had no gene match. Germline V lookup: CDR1 SGHNT, CDR2 YYREEE (reference sequence). CDR3: CASSSRGGLYNEQFF. CDR3 coding DNA: TGTGCCAGCAGCTCTCGGGGGGGCCTTTACAATGAGCAGTTCTTC.

This rearrangement joins TRBV9 to TRBJ1-5; D remains unclear. Germline V gene sequence: CDR1 SGDLS, CDR2 YYNGEE. The CDR3 extends over 15 amino acids. V was cut by 0 bases and J by 2 bases, with 9 bases left in between. The CDR3 DNA follows: TGTGCCAGCAGCGTAGCGGGGATCGGCAATCAGCCCCAGCATTTT. This translates into CASSVAGIGNQPQHF.

The chain links TRBV11-2 to TRBJ2-5; perhaps TRBD1 as D (5 bases). The germline V gene encodes CDR1 SGHAT and CDR2 FQNNGV. V was shortened by 1 base and J by 5 bases, with 14 bases between the two germline ends. This CDR3 contains 15 residues. The CDR3 sequence: CASSLGATDLETQYF. In DNA form, the CDR3 reads TGTGCCAGCAGCTTAGGCGCGACAGACCTGGAGACCCAGTACTTC.

The rearrangement uses TRBV4-1 and TRBJ2-5; 9 bases are a match to TRBD2. The V segment lost 1 base and the J segment 4 bases; nucleotides outside the gene matches: 4. CDR1 and CDR2 (germline): MGHRA, YSYEKL. The CDR3 sequence is 15 residues long. The CDR3 reads CASSQGGLARETQYF. In DNA, the CDR3 is TGCGCCAGCAGCCAAGGCGGACTAGCGAGAGAGACCCAGTACTTC.

This clone came up a few times. The CDR3 reads CASSSDVGGRDTEAFF. The CDR3 region has the DNA TGTGCCAGCAGTTCCGACGTGGGGGGCAGAGACACTGAAGCTTTCTTT. The V call is TRBV7-9, the J call TRBJ1-1; D is possibly TRBD1 (6 bases). Germline CDR1 is SEHNR and CDR2 is FQNEAQ (reference sequence). V lost 6 bases and J lost 3, with 20 bases in between. The CDR3 loop spans 16 amino acids.

V usage is TRBV7-8 and J usage is TRBJ2-5, with D perhaps TRBD1 (6 bases). V gave up 3 bases and J gave up 3 bases, with 14 bases separating them. The CDR3 consists of 15 residues. CDR1 and CDR2 (germline): SGHVS, FQNEAQ. The CDR3 DNA follows: TGTGCCAGCAGCTTTCTTGGGCGGACAGAAGAGACCCAGTACTTC. Residues: CASSFLGRTEETQYF.

J is TRBJ1-2 and V is TRBV6-4; D gene uncertain. Germline V gene lookup returns CDR1 MRHNA and CDR2 SNTAGT. The CDR3 runs 13 residues. V lost 4 bases and J 2 bases, leaving 8 bases between the germline ends. The CDR3 DNA follows: TGTGCCAGCAGTGCTGAGGAAAACTATGGCTACACCTTC. Translating gives CASSAEENYGYTF.

This clone appeared once. The chain combines TRBV6-5 with TRBJ2-1; 9 nucleotides line up with TRBD2. Unmatched junction bases numbered 4, after V lost 2 bases and J lost 5 bases. Germline V lookup: CDR1 MNHEY, CDR2 SVGAGI. The CDR3 spans 15 residues. CDR3 in DNA: TGTGCCAGCAGTTACCTAGCGGGGCTCAACAATGAGCAGTTCTTC. Protein sequence: CASSYLAGLNNEQFF.

There are a few counts of this clone. The gene calls are TRBV2 and TRBJ1-1; D gene ambiguous. CDR1 is SNHLY, CDR2 FYNNEI, per germline. Between the trimmed V and J ends, which lost 6 bases and 7 bases, there was a span of 9 bases. This CDR3 region has 11 residues. This chain's CDR3 is CASSETGEAFF. As DNA, the CDR3 is TGTGCCAGCAGCGAAACCGGTGAAGCTTTCTTT. Full variable domain (rest looked up from reference TRBV2 and TRBJ1-1): EPEVTQTPSHQVTQMGQEVILRCVPISNHLYFYWYRQILGQKVEFLVSFYNNEISEKSEIFDDQFSVERPDGSNFTLKIRSTKLEDSAMYFCASSETGEAFFGQGTRLTVV.